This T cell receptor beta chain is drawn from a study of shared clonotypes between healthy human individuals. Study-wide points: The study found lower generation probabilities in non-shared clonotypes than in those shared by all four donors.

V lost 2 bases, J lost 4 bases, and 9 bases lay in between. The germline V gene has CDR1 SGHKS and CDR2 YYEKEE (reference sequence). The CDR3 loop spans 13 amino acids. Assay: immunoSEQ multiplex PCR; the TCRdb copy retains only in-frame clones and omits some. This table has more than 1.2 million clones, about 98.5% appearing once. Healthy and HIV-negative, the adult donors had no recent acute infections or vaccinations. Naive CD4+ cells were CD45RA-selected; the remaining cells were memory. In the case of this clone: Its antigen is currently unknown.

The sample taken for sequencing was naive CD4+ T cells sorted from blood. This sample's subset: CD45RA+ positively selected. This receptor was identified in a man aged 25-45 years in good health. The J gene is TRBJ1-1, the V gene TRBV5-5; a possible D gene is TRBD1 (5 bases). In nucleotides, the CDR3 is TGTGCCAGCAGCTTTTTCAGGGCCACTGAAGCTTTCTTT. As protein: CASSFFRATEAFF.